These T cell receptor beta chains were read from a single sample in a study of read filtering for tumor transcriptome and immune sequencing. MiXCR, applied by TCRdb to the reads, yields one record per CDR3 protein. The top ten clones hold under 15% of a sample with 94,000 or so distinct CDR3 sequences, roughly 12% of them seen once. Sequenced material: a population of CD138-negative cells sorted from bone marrow. Source of these receptors: a donor at least 40 years old with multiple myeloma. Each CDR3 is given with its conserved first and last residue. D genes are given only for firm matches. Rows give clone size only sometimes, using once, few, many, or a class for an expanded clone.

D gene: .; J gene: TRBJ2-7; clone size: many; V gene: TRBV30; CDR3 DNA: TGTGCCTGGAGTTTAACCTACGAGCAGTACTTC; CDR3 protein: CAWSLTYEQYF
D gene: .; J gene: TRBJ1-2; clone size: many; V gene: TRBV11-3; CDR3 DNA: TGTGCCAGCAGCTTGCGGGGTTATAATGGCTACACCTTC; CDR3 protein: CASSLRGYNGYTF
D gene: .; J gene: TRBJ1-5; clone size: many; V gene: TRBV18; CDR3 DNA: TGTGCCAGCTCACCACGGGGGGGGTTTAGCAATCAGCCCCAGCATTTT; CDR3 protein: CASSPRGGFSNQPQHF
D gene: TRBD1; J gene: TRBJ2-1; clone size: many; V gene: TRBV19; CDR3 DNA: TGTGCCAGTACGCAGGGACAGGGCTTCGGTGAGCAGTTCTTC; CDR3 protein: CASTQGQGFGEQFF
D gene: .; J gene: TRBJ1-3; clone size: many; V gene: TRBV28; CDR3 DNA: TGTGCCAGCAGCCCTGGGGGGGCAGCCTCTGGAAACACCATATATTTT; CDR3 protein: CASSPGGAASGNTIYF
D gene: .; J gene: TRBJ2-5; clone size: many; V gene: TRBV7-9; CDR3 DNA: TGTGCCAGCAGCTTAGCGGTACAGCAAGAGACCCAGTACTTC; CDR3 protein: CASSLAVQQETQYF
D gene: .; J gene: TRBJ2-3; clone size: many; V gene: TRBV20-1; CDR3 DNA: TGCAGTGCTAGGTTGTCGGGAACAGATACGCAGTATTTT; CDR3 protein: CSARLSGTDTQYF
D gene: .; J gene: TRBJ1-2; clone size: many; V gene: TRBV30; CDR3 DNA: TGTGCCTGGAGTGCCCAAGGGTTGGACTATGGCTACACCTTC; CDR3 protein: CAWSAQGLDYGYTF
D gene: TRBD1; J gene: TRBJ2-2; clone size: many; V gene: TRBV5-6; CDR3 DNA: TGTGCCAGCAGAAAAATGACCGGGACAGGGAGCACCGGGGAGCTGTTTTTT; CDR3 protein: CASRKMTGTGSTGELFF
D gene: .; J gene: TRBJ2-1; clone size: few; V gene: TRBV18; CDR3 DNA: TGTGCCAGCTCACCGGGGCGGGACAATGAGCAGTTCTTC; CDR3 protein: CASSPGRDNEQFF
D gene: TRBD2; J gene: TRBJ2-2; clone size: .; V gene: TRBV9; CDR3 DNA: TGTGCCAGCACTAGCGGGAGGACCGGGGAGCTGTTTTTT; CDR3 protein: CASTSGRTGELFF
D gene: .; J gene: TRBJ2-2; clone size: many; V gene: TRBV29-1; CDR3 DNA: TGCAGCGTAATCCGGGAATTGAACACCGGGGAGCTGTTTTTT; CDR3 protein: CSVIRELNTGELFF
D gene: .; J gene: TRBJ2-2; clone size: many; V gene: TRBV7-9; CDR3 DNA: TGTGCCAGCAGCTTAGAAGACCGGGAGCTGTTTTTT; CDR3 protein: CASSLEDRELFF
D gene: TRBD2; J gene: TRBJ2-7; clone size: .; V gene: TRBV28; CDR3 DNA: TGTGCCAGCATAAGGGCTGGGACTAGCGGCGCCTACGAGCAGTACTTC; CDR3 protein: CASIRAGTSGAYEQYF
D gene: TRBD2; J gene: TRBJ2-1; clone size: many; V gene: TRBV5-1; CDR3 DNA: TGCGCCAGCACGCGGGAGACCTACAATGAGCAGTTCTTC; CDR3 protein: CASTRETYNEQFF
D gene: TRBD1; J gene: TRBJ2-6; clone size: .; V gene: TRBV19; CDR3 DNA: TGTGCCAGTAGTGCCGGACAGGGAAGATGGGGGGCCAACGTCCTGACTTTC; CDR3 protein: CASSAGQGRWGANVLTF
D gene: .; J gene: TRBJ2-3; clone size: many; V gene: TRBV7-9; CDR3 DNA: TGTGCCAGCAGCTTAGCAGTAGATACGCAGTATTTT; CDR3 protein: CASSLAVDTQYF
D gene: .; J gene: TRBJ1-4; clone size: many; V gene: TRBV21-1; CDR3 DNA: TGTGCCAGCAGCATCCGGGACGGCCTTGAAAAACTGTTTTTT; CDR3 protein: CASSIRDGLEKLFF
D gene: .; J gene: TRBJ1-2; clone size: many; V gene: TRBV20-1; CDR3 DNA: TGCAGTGCTAGATTACTTGGGTTAAACTATGGCTACACCTTC; CDR3 protein: CSARLLGLNYGYTF
D gene: .; J gene: TRBJ1-5; clone size: many; V gene: TRBV28; CDR3 DNA: TGTGCCAGCAGTTTATTGAATCAGCCCCAGCATTTT; CDR3 protein: CASSLLNQPQHF
D gene: .; J gene: TRBJ2-1; clone size: many; V gene: TRBV6-2/TRBV6-3; CDR3 DNA: TGTGCCAGCCTACTCTCGGCCCTTCCAAATGAGCAGTTCTTC; CDR3 protein: CASLLSALPNEQFF
D gene: .; J gene: TRBJ2-7; clone size: many; V gene: TRBV15; CDR3 DNA: TGTGCCACCAGCAGGGACTATTCGGGCTACGAGCAGTACTTC; CDR3 protein: CATSRDYSGYEQYF
D gene: TRBD1; J gene: TRBJ2-6; clone size: many; V gene: TRBV28; CDR3 DNA: TGTGCCAGCAGCACGACAGGGTCCGGGGCCAACGTCCTGACTTTC; CDR3 protein: CASSTTGSGANVLTF
D gene: .; J gene: TRBJ1-1; clone size: many; V gene: TRBV25-1; CDR3 DNA: TGTGCCACTAAGGGGGGCATACGCGCTGAAGCTTTCTTT; CDR3 protein: CATKGGIRAEAFF
D gene: .; J gene: TRBJ1-5; clone size: .; V gene: TRBV20-1; CDR3 DNA: TGCAGTGCTAGCAGCCCCGGGGGCAATCAGCCCCAGCATTTT; CDR3 protein: CSASSPGGNQPQHF
D gene: .; J gene: TRBJ2-1; clone size: .; V gene: TRBV7-9; CDR3 DNA: TGTGTCAGCAGCTCTCCCCGAAGGAGCTCCTACAATGAGCAGTTCTTC; CDR3 protein: CVSSSPRRSSYNEQFF
D gene: .; J gene: TRBJ2-7; clone size: many; V gene: TRBV29-1; CDR3 DNA: TGCAGCGTTGGGGCCCGGTTCCGGGACGGCGTATACGAGCAGTACTTC; CDR3 protein: CSVGARFRDGVYEQYF
D gene: TRBD2; J gene: TRBJ2-1; clone size: many; V gene: TRBV20-1; CDR3 DNA: TGCAGTGCTAGGATAGCGGGAGTGGTCAATGAGCAGTTCTTC; CDR3 protein: CSARIAGVVNEQFF
D gene: .; J gene: TRBJ1-5; clone size: many; V gene: TRBV5-8; CDR3 DNA: TGTGCCAGCAACCCCAGGTGGGGATATAGCAATCAGCCCCAGCATTTT; CDR3 protein: CASNPRWGYSNQPQHF